What follows are 14 T cell receptor beta chains derived from one specimen sequenced in a study of immune cell composition in non-small cell lung cancer. Here immunoSEQ multiplex PCR was the method, and the copy in TCRdb shows in-frame clones only, minus some. The sample lists roughly 3,200 clones; 65% to 80% were seen once. The specimen was lung tumor tissue. These receptors all stem from a human donor with non-small cell lung cancer.

The chain uses TRBV5-4 and TRBJ2-3, with TRBD1 matching over 8 bases. The CDR3 covers 16 residues. Germline loops: CDR1 SGHNT, CDR2 YYREEE (reference sequence). J was trimmed by 3 bases and V by 4 bases; bases with no gene match: 10. CDR3 residues: CASSLRTGLGTDTQYF. The CDR3 DNA sequence: TGTGCCAGCAGCCTGCGGACAGGGTTAGGGACAGATACGCAGTATTTT.

This clone was found a few times. The J gene is TRBJ1-5, the V gene TRBV19; D unresolved. Trimming cost V 1 base and J 7 bases, with 11 bases left between them. Germline CDR1 and CDR2: LNHDA and SQIVND (reference sequence). This CDR3 has 14 residues. The CDR3: CASSIGRMEQPQHF. The CDR3 DNA sequence: TGTGCCAGTAGTATAGGACGGATGGAGCAGCCCCAGCATTTT.

V usage is TRBV18 and J usage is TRBJ2-5, with 14 positions matching TRBD2. Germline CDR1 and CDR2: KGHSH and LQKENI. Unmatched junction bases numbered 4, after V lost 3 bases and J lost 4 bases. This CDR3 has 16 amino acids. The CDR3 loop is CASSPGTSGGRETQYF. As DNA, the CDR3 is TGTGCCAGCTCACCCGGGACTAGCGGGGGAAGAGAGACCCAGTACTTC.

The gene calls are TRBV9 and TRBJ2-6; TRBD2 is a possible D gene (5 bases). The CDR3 is made up of 15 amino acids. Germline V gene sequence: CDR1 SGDLS, CDR2 YYNGEE. V lost 0 bases, J lost 5 bases, and 9 bases lay in between. CDR3 sequence: CASSVEGLWANVLTF. CDR3 DNA: TGTGCCAGCAGCGTAGAAGGACTGTGGGCCAACGTCCTGACTTTC.

The J gene is TRBJ1-6, the V gene TRBV5-5; 10 bases map to TRBD1. The trim removed 2 bases at V and 10 bases at J, leaving 9 bases unmatched. There are 16 residues in the CDR3. Per the germline V gene, CDR1 is SGHKS and CDR2 is YYEKEE (reference sequence). For the CDR3, the DNA is TGTGCCAGCAGCTTTGGGACCGGACAGGGGGTCTCACCCCTCCACTTT. It is translated as CASSFGTGQGVSPLHF.

The chain combines TRBV30 with TRBJ1-4, with D unclear. CDR1 GTSNPN and CDR2 SVGIG come from the germline V gene (reference sequence). The CDR3 is 14 amino acids. With 0 bases removed from V and 8 bases from J, the gap between germline ends came to 13 bases. CDR3: CAWSVDNNVEKLFF. For the CDR3, the DNA is TGTGCCTGGAGTGTTGACAATAACGTGGAAAAACTGTTTTTT.

This rearrangement joins TRBV6-6 to TRBJ1-6; 8 nucleotides agree with TRBD1. CDR3 length: 15 residues. The germline gives CDR1 MNHNY, CDR2 SVGAGI (reference sequence). V lost 4 bases and J lost 8; bases outside the gene matches: 7. The chain's CDR3 is CASSFNTGGDSPLHF. CDR3 nucleotide sequence: TGTGCCAGCAGTTTCAACACAGGGGGTGATTCACCCCTCCACTTT.

The chain recombines TRBV4-2 with TRBJ1-2, with 9 bases lining up with TRBD1. Trimming removed 0 bases from V and 4 bases from J; junction bases left unmatched: 9. This CDR3 comprises 17 residues. Germline CDR1 is LGHNA and CDR2 is YNFKEQ. CDR3 residues: CASSQDPTGGGSYGYTF. The DNA of the CDR3 is TGTGCCAGCAGCCAAGATCCTACAGGGGGCGGAAGCTATGGCTACACCTTC.

The rearrangement joins TRBV2 to TRBJ1-2; D is possibly TRBD1 (5 bases). CDR1 and CDR2 (germline): SNHLY, FYNNEI. The CDR3 is 14 amino acids. Trimming removed 8 bases from V and 2 bases from J, with 15 bases in between. CDR3 DNA: TGTGCCAGCCTCCGGGACTCCTTCAACTATGGCTACACCTTC. It specifies CASLRDSFNYGYTF.

J is TRBJ1-5 and V is TRBV6-1; the D is unclear. CDR1 and CDR2 from the germline V gene are MNHNS and SASEGT. This CDR3 contains 13 residues. Deletions cut 8 bases from V and 2 bases from J, with 10 bases between. The CDR3 DNA is TGTGCCAGCGGACTAATGGGCAATCAGCCCCAGCATTTT. This gives the protein CASGLMGNQPQHF.

This clone was observed once. The chain uses TRBV19 and TRBJ1-5; the match to TRBD1 covers 9 bases. The length of the CDR3 is 17 residues. CDR1 LNHDA and CDR2 SQIVND come from the germline V gene (reference sequence). V lost 1 base and J lost 3; bases outside the gene matches: 7. In DNA form, the CDR3 reads TGTGCCAGTAGTATAGGGACGGGACAGGGATTCAATCAGCCCCAGCATTTT. Encoded protein: CASSIGTGQGFNQPQHF.

Concerning this clone itself: Other DNA sequences from this sample encode an identical CDR3 as well. The chain links TRBV7-9 to TRBJ1-1; 10 nucleotides match TRBD1. V was pared by 5 bases and J by 5 bases, with 5 bases of the junction left unmatched. Germline V gene lookup returns CDR1 SEHNR and CDR2 FQNEAQ (reference sequence). The CDR3 spans 14 residues. The CDR3, as DNA: TGTGCCAGCAGCCCGGGACAGGGGAGGACTGAAGCTTTCTTT. This translates into CASSPGQGRTEAFF.

The CDR3 region has the DNA TGTGCCAGCAGTGAAGCGCTTGGTGCGGGGGATACGCAGTATTTT. Residues: CASSEALGAGDTQYF. V gene TRBV2 combines with J gene TRBJ2-3, with D perhaps TRBD2 (6 bases). V lost 0 bases to trimming and J lost 6 bases, with 13 bases between them. Germline assignment: CDR1 SNHLY and CDR2 FYNNEI. This CDR3 comprises 15 residues.

The genes are TRBV27 and TRBJ1-5; TRBD1 agrees at 7 bases. There are 15 residues in the CDR3. V shed 8 bases, J shed 3 bases, and the junction held 10 bases outside the gene matches. In germline, CDR1 is MNHEY, CDR2 SMNVEV (reference sequence). The CDR3 spells CASGDPGQINQPQHF. The CDR3, as DNA: TGTGCCAGCGGCGACCCGGGACAGATCAATCAGCCCCAGCATTTT.